These 27 T cell receptor beta chains were sequenced from one sample in a study of blood T cell repertoires in COVID-19. Measured with immunoSEQ multiplex PCR; TCRdb has only the in-frame clones, and not every one. The data show 170,000 or so clones, roughly 86% seen once. Input material: peripheral blood. The receptors shown here come from a man in his forties or fifties with active or convalescent COVID-19.

The J gene is TRBJ1-1, the V gene TRBV6-5; D possibly corresponds to TRBD1 (6 bases). The CDR3 totals 14 residues. The germline V gene encodes CDR1 MNHEY and CDR2 SVGAGI. V was trimmed by 3 bases and J by 4 bases, leaving 12 bases between them. The CDR3 coding sequence is TGTGCCAGCAGTTATCAGGGAGGGGGCACTGAAGCTTTCTTT. Protein: CASSYQGGGTEAFF.

V usage is TRBV4-2 and J usage is TRBJ2-7, with 14 bases that match TRBD2. There are 19 residues in the CDR3. The V segment lost 0 bases and the J segment 2 bases; nucleotides outside the gene matches: 9. From germline, CDR1 is LGHNA and CDR2 YNFKEQ. In nucleotides, the CDR3 is TGTGCCAGCAGCCAAGAGGTCGGGACTAGCGGGAGCCCGACCTACGAGCAGTACTTC. Its protein product is CASSQEVGTSGSPTYEQYF.

The V and J genes are TRBV5-1 and TRBJ2-3, with 7 positions matching TRBD2. Germline loops: CDR1 SGHRS, CDR2 YFSETQ. The V and J ends lost 1 base and 3 bases, in that order; junction bases with no gene match: 11. The CDR3 has 17 amino acids. CDR3 bases: TGCGCCAGCAGCTTGCTCCTAACAGCGGGAAATACAGATACGCAGTATTTT. This encodes CASSLLLTAGNTDTQYF.

The chain recombines TRBV28 with TRBJ1-2; 7 bases map to TRBD1. Losses at the gene ends were 6 bases for V and 4 bases for J; bases not matched to a gene: 8. This CDR3 has 14 amino acids. Germline assignment: CDR1 MDHEN and CDR2 SYDVKM. The CDR3 sequence is CASSPQGRAYGYTF. The CDR3 bases are TGTGCCAGCAGCCCACAGGGGCGCGCCTATGGCTACACCTTC.

The chain is built from TRBV2 and TRBJ2-2; maybe TRBD1 (5 bases). The V and J ends lost 6 bases and 7 bases respectively, with 12 bases between them. Germline values: CDR1 SNHLY, CDR2 FYNNEI. The CDR3 is 13 residues long. CDR3 bases: TGTGCCAGCAGCCGGACCCAGGGCGGGGAGCTGTTTTTT. It encodes CASSRTQGGELFF.

The chain has TRBV25-1 and TRBJ2-7, with a possible D match to TRBD2 (6 bases). Germline loops: CDR1 MGHDK, CDR2 SYGVNS. This CDR3 contains 12 residues. The V and J ends lost 7 bases and 4 bases respectively, with 11 bases between them. This CDR3 is CASTRSGYEQYF. The CDR3 nucleotides read TGTGCCAGCACCAGGAGCGGGTACGAGCAGTACTTC.

The rearrangement links TRBV7-2 to TRBJ2-7, with D possibly TRBD2 on 5 matching bases. Germline assignment: CDR1 SGHTA and CDR2 FQGNSA. The CDR3 length is 15 residues. Trimming shortened V by 5 bases and J by 7 bases, and 21 bases separated the two germline ends. CDR3 amino acids: CASSPRLGLPLEQYF. As DNA, the CDR3 is TGTGCCAGCAGCCCCCGTCTCGGACTTCCCTTGGAGCAGTACTTC.

This clone was found once. The V and J genes are TRBV12-5 and TRBJ2-1; 10 bases are a match to TRBD2. Looked up from germline, CDR1 is LGHNT and CDR2 is FRNRAP. This CDR3 comprises 14 residues. With 10 bases clipped from V and 4 bases from J, the junction kept 7 bases outside the gene matches. DNA of the CDR3: TGTGCTAAACTAGCGGGGCCCCTATACAATGAGCAGTTCTTC. As protein: CAKLAGPLYNEQFF.

This clone has just a few counts. The chain couples TRBV18 to TRBJ1-1; perhaps TRBD1 as D (5 bases). The CDR3 contains 14 residues. Trimming left V 3 bases short and J 3 bases short, with 11 bases between. Germline CDR1 reads KGHSH; CDR2 reads LQKENI. The CDR3 nucleotides read TGTGCCAGCTCACCCAAGGGAGGGGACACTGAAGCTTTCTTT. This translates into CASSPKGGDTEAFF.

The gene calls are TRBV5-6 and TRBJ1-4; D is unclear. The CDR3 length is 16 residues. The V end was cut by 1 base, the J end by 2 bases, with 12 bases between. Germline V lookup: CDR1 SGHDT, CDR2 YYEEEE. The CDR3 DNA is TGTGCCAGCAGCTTGAGGGCTGGAGGGACTAATGAAAAACTGTTTTTT. Translation gives CASSLRAGGTNEKLFF.

The genes are TRBV19 and TRBJ2-3; TRBD1 matches at 12 bases. Germline CDR1 and CDR2: LNHDA and SQIVND (reference sequence). V shed 5 bases, J shed 6 bases, and the junction held 3 bases outside the gene matches. The CDR3 sequence is 14 residues long. This chain's CDR3 is CASSGTGGADTQYF. CDR3 DNA: TGTGCCAGTAGTGGGACAGGGGGCGCGGATACGCAGTATTTT.

The chain employs TRBV7-9 and TRBJ1-4, with D maybe TRBD1 (6 bases). Germline V CDR1 and CDR2: SEHNR, FQNEAQ (reference sequence). This CDR3 region has 14 residues. Trimming removed 4 bases at V and 7 bases at J, with 13 bases between. The CDR3 nucleotides are TGTGCCAGCAGCTCAGACAGGTGGGGTGAAAAACTGTTTTTT. Translating gives CASSSDRWGEKLFF.

V usage is TRBV24-1 and J usage is TRBJ1-1; D not certain. The CDR3 contains 13 residues. In germline, CDR1 is KGHDR, CDR2 SFDVKD. V lost 9 bases to trimming and J lost 5 bases, with 15 bases between them. CDR3 protein: CATRGGVWTEAFF. The CDR3, as DNA: TGTGCCACCCGAGGCGGTGTGTGGACTGAAGCTTTCTTT.

This clone was seen a handful of times. The chain links TRBV10-3 to TRBJ2-7, with TRBD1 identical over 11 bases. Per germline, CDR1 ENHRY and CDR2 SYGVKD. The V and J ends lost 3 bases and 9 bases, in that order; junction bases with no gene match: 7. This CDR3 is built from 14 residues. CDR3: CAISEGQGAHGQYF. The CDR3 DNA is TGTGCCATCAGTGAAGGACAGGGGGCGCATGGGCAGTACTTC.

V usage is TRBV12-2 and J usage is TRBJ1-1; no check of the table's D call, TRBD1, against the DNA was made. TRBV12-2 is noted as a pseudogene. CDR3 length: 14 amino acids. Here the CDR3 reads CASRLGQENTEAFF. Written as DNA, the CDR3 is TGTGCAAGTCGCTTAGGACAGGAGAACACTGAAGCTTTCTTT.

This clone has just one count. The junction does not match germline at one end; this may be a read error. This sequence joins TRBV28 and TRBJ1-1; D perhaps matches TRBD1 (5 bases). Germline V CDR1 and CDR2: MDHEN, SYDVKM. The CDR3 has 13 amino acids. CDR3 sequence reads: CASSPPGTHSVLF. The CDR3 nucleotides are TGTGCCAGCAGTCCCCCAGGGACTCACTCGGTACTCTTT. The full variable domain, completed using reference TRBV28 and TRBJ1-1, is DVKVTQSSRYLVKRTGEKVFLECVQDMDHENMFWYRQDPGLGLRLIYFSYDVKMKEKGDIPEGYSVSREKKERFSLILESASTNQTSMYLCASSPPGTHSVLFGQGTRLTVV.

This chain joins TRBV19 and TRBJ2-5; 11 positions match TRBD1. This CDR3 has 18 residues. Germline V lookup: CDR1 LNHDA, CDR2 SQIVND (reference sequence). Losses at the gene ends were 0 bases for V and 5 bases for J; bases not matched to a gene: 11. The CDR3 DNA reads as TGTGCCAGTAGTATAGAAGGGGACAGGGGGAAACTCCGGGAGACCCAGTACTTC. It encodes CASSIEGDRGKLRETQYF. The variable domain in full, completed from reference TRBV19 and TRBJ2-5, reads DGGITQSPKYLFRKEGQNVTLSCEQNLNHDAMYWYRQDPGQGLRLIYYSQIVNDFQKGDIAEGYSVSREKKESFPLTVTSAQKNPTAFYLCASSIEGDRGKLRETQYFGPGTRLLVL.

The chain uses TRBV6-5 and TRBJ1-1; D remains ambiguous. V lost 5 bases and J lost 8, with 9 bases in between. The germline CDR1 and CDR2 sequences are MNHEY and SVGAGI. There are 11 residues in the CDR3. DNA of the CDR3: TGTGCCAGCAGTACCCAGTGGGAAGCTTTCTTT. Residues: CASSTQWEAFF.

The J gene is TRBJ1-2, the V gene TRBV30; 7 bases line up with TRBD1. The germline V gene has CDR1 GTSNPN and CDR2 SVGIG (reference sequence). V shed 8 bases, J shed 7 bases, and the junction held 7 bases outside the gene matches. This CDR3 spans 11 amino acids. The CDR3 here is CARNRGLGYTF. The CDR3 DNA reads TGTGCCCGAAACAGGGGACTTGGCTACACCTTC.

The chain joins TRBV6-5 to TRBJ1-5; D is unresolved. Trimming pared 6 bases from V and 6 bases from J, leaving 15 bases between. The CDR3 extends over 14 amino acids. Germline V gene data show CDR1 as MNHEY and CDR2 as SVGAGI. This CDR3 is CASRPSGEVQPQHF. The CDR3 DNA sequence: TGTGCCAGCAGACCCAGTGGTGAGGTTCAGCCCCAGCATTTT.

The V and J genes are TRBV14 and TRBJ2-3, with D maybe TRBD1 (6 bases). Per the germline V gene, CDR1 is SGHDN and CDR2 is FVKESK. The CDR3 sequence is 13 residues long. The V end lost 2 bases, the J end lost 3 bases, and 6 bases lay between the germline ends. CDR3 DNA sequence: TGTGCCAGCAGCCAACAGGGGACAGATACGCAGTATTTT. Residues: CASSQQGTDTQYF.

The chain combines TRBV7-2 with TRBJ1-5, with TRBD1 matching over 7 bases. Losses at the gene ends were 5 bases for V and 4 bases for J; bases not matched to a gene: 8. CDR1 and CDR2 (germline): SGHTA, FQGNSA. CDR3 size: 15 residues. The CDR3 DNA sequence: TGTGCCAGCAGCAAACAGGGGTTTAGTAATCAGCCCCAGCATTTT. Encoded protein: CASSKQGFSNQPQHF.

V and J are TRBV23-1 and TRBJ2-7, with a possible D match to TRBD1 (5 bases). TRBV23-1 is labeled an ORF, and its function is uncertain. V gave up 7 bases and J gave up 3 bases, with 13 bases separating them. The CDR3 is 13 amino acids. Here the CDR3 reads CASTTTGRYEQYF. Written as DNA, the CDR3 is TGCGCCAGCACGACCACAGGCCGCTACGAGCAGTACTTC.

J is TRBJ2-1 and V is TRBV3-1 (or the pseudogene TRBV3-2), with TRBD2 matching 8 bases. V dropped 0 bases and J dropped 9; count of bases not matched to a gene: 7. CDR1 and CDR2 (germline): LGHDT, YNNKEL (reference sequence). The CDR3 consists of 15 residues. The CDR3 DNA reads TGTGCCAGCAGCCAAGATACCGGGGGGGCCTTTGAGCAGTTCTTC. Residues: CASSQDTGGAFEQFF.

This clone occurred once. The gene calls are TRBV7-6 and TRBJ2-2; 7 bases fit TRBD1. The V segment lost 5 bases and the J segment 0 bases; nucleotides outside the gene matches: 6. This CDR3 region has 16 residues. Germline V gene data show CDR1 as SGHVS and CDR2 as FNYEAQ. The CDR3 region has the DNA TGTGCCAGCAGCCGACAGGGCAGTTCGAACACCGGGGAGCTGTTTTTT. This encodes CASSRQGSSNTGELFF. The entire variable domain, with the rest obtained from reference TRBV7-6 and TRBJ2-2, is as follows: GAGVSQSPRYKVTKRGQDVALRCDPISGHVSLYWYRQALGQGPEFLTYFNYEAQQDKSGLPNDRFSAERPEGSISTLTIQRTEQRDSAMYRCASSRQGSSNTGELFFGEGSRLTVL.

This chain links TRBV6-2 or TRBV6-3 with TRBJ2-5, with 10 bases aligning to TRBD1. The germline V gene has CDR1 MNHEY and CDR2 SVGEGT. The CDR3 has 15 residues. V was clipped by 4 bases and J by 10 bases; unmatched bases: 12. The CDR3 region has the DNA TGTGCCAGCAGTTCCGGGACAGGGGATTTGGAGGACCAGTACTTC. This translates into CASSSGTGDLEDQYF.

This chain links TRBV3-1 (or the pseudogene TRBV3-2) with TRBJ2-5; TRBD2 aligns across 11 bases. J lost 3 bases, V lost 6 bases, and 6 bases had no gene match. The germline gives CDR1 LGHDT, CDR2 YNNKEL (reference sequence). This CDR3 region has 15 residues. CDR3 DNA sequence: TGTGCCAGCAGAGAGACTAGCGGGGTGGAAGAGACCCAGTACTTC. Amino acid sequence: CASRETSGVEETQYF.